This TCR beta chain was recovered during a study of blood T cell repertoires in COVID-19. In the source study's methods: Reference gene primers were amplified, and this amplification served to estimate nucleated cell counts. Profiling relied on immunoSEQ multiplex PCR, and the TCRdb table lists in-frame clones only, not all of them. V and J calls and clone size are given by that table; D and trimming were obtained from the DNA. The table lists 250,000 to 400,000 clones, approximately 88% of them singletons. The V and J ends lost 5 bases and 6 bases, in that order; junction bases with no gene match: 4. The length of the CDR3 is 15 residues. Germline CDR1 SGHTA, CDR2 FQGNSA.

Sequencing input: peripheral blood. This rearrangement joins TRBV7-2 to TRBJ2-2; 12 bases are shared with TRBD2. The clonotype was recovered from a woman aged 25-40 years with COVID-19, enrolled during active disease. CDR3 sequence: CASSRRLAGAGELFF. Here the CDR3 DNA reads TGTGCCAGCAGCCGCCGACTAGCGGGGGCCGGGGAGCTGTTTTTT.